This T cell receptor beta chain was captured by sequencing in a study of control samples from healthy donors and cancer patients (dated by TCRdb to 2018 to 2020). With respect to this clone: Its antigen is still unknown. Nothing much larger sits one base from this clone, and base qualities are not available. The sample contains more than one DNA sequence encoding this CDR3.

The library was built by means of the immunoSEQ multiplex PCR assay. Here the immuneACCESS table is served through TCRdb, limited to in-frame sequences with V and J called. Missing clones are a known gap in these copies; in checked studies unresolved V genes cover under half, and the rest lacks a known reason. Here the sample has 100,000 to 150,000 clones; about nine tenths occur a single time. Of the sample, around 2.1% falls within the top ten clones. CDR1 and CDR2 are drawn from the germline V gene: SGHRS, YFSETQ. Measured from the cysteine to the phenylalanine, the CDR3 is 15 residues long. Here the CDR3 DNA is all that survives: 45 bases in frame from base 1. The germline V and J ends show losses of 4 bases and 0 bases respectively, and no gene match explains 4 bases of the junction.

The receptor was isolated from a woman in her forties or fifties in good health. The sample comprised blood. Rearrangement joined TRBV5-1 to TRBJ1-1, with TRBD1 identical over 9 junction bases. The encoded CDR3 is CASSLGTGMNTEAFF. The DNA sequence is given as TGCGCCAGCAGCCTGGGGACAGGGATGAACACTGAAGCTTTCTTT.